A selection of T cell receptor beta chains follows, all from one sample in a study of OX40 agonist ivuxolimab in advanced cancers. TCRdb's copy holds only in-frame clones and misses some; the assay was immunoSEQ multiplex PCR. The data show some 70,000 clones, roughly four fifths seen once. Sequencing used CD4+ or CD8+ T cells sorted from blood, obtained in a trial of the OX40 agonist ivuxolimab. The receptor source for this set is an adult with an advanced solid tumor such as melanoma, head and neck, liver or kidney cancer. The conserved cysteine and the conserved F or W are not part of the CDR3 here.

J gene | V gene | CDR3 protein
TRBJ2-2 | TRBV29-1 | SVDQGHTGELF
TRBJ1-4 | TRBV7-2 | ASSFTSSPQTNEKLF
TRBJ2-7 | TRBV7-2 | ASSLDRAEQY
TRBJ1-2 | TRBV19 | ASTLNSLASPINYGYT
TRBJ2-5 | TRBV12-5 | ASGGTGQLQETQY
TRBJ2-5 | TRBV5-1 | ASSKRQGGLAQY
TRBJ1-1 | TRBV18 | ASSLGLLNTEAF
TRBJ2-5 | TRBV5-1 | ASSSRDRETQY
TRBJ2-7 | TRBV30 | AWSNGGVGLYEQY
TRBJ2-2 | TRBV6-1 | ASSEGLAGLNTGELF
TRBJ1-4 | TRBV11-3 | ASSSPTGASEKLF
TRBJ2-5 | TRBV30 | AWTSGNQETQY
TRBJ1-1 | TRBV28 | ASSAGGGRWYAF
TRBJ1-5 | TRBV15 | ATSSGTGFNQPQH
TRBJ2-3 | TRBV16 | ASSHPDRGTDTQY
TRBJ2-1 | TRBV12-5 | ASGLGRAGYNEQF
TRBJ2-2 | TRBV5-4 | ASSSQGANTGELF
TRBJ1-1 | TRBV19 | ASSIGTGFTEAF
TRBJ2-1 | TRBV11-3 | ASSDGSLSSYNEQF
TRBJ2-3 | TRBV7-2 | ASSSYRAGGPTDTQY
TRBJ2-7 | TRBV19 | ASSIQGALYEQY
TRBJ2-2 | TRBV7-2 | ASSSPRGVNTGELF
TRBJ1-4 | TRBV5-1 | ASSISGSPNEKLF
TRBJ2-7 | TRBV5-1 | ASSKTGGSYEQY
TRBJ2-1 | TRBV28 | ASSLPLADNEQF
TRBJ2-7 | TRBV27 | ASSPTEGGRYEQY
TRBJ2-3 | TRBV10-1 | ASSEYGDRAPSTDTQY
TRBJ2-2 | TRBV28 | ASSMTDHHTGELF
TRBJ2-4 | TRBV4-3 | ASSQEGQGVLQY
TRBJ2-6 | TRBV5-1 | ASSKGFAPGGANVLT
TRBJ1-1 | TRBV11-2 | ASSFRWTGAEAF